A single sample gave rise to the 6 T cell receptor beta chains below, sequenced in a study of cytomegalovirus exposure and HLA in healthy donors. The repertoire was sequenced with immunoSEQ multiplex PCR; TCRdb's copy has only in-frame clones and lacks some. The repertoire holds some 250,000 clones, with around 90% as singletons. Sequencing used PBMCs. The receptor source for this set is a young woman in good health and CMV-seronegative.

This chain connects TRBV2 to TRBJ1-3; weak D call: TRBD1 (5 bases). V dropped 2 bases and J dropped 9 bases, with 23 bases sitting between them. This CDR3 is built from 17 residues. The germline V gene has CDR1 SNHLY and CDR2 FYNNEI. The CDR3 loop is CASSETVLGDVRSTIYF. CDR3 in DNA: TGTGCCAGCAGTGAAACGGTTCTAGGGGATGTACGTAGCACCATATATTTT.

J is TRBJ2-1 and V is TRBV6-1; D call uncertain. V was cut by 7 bases and J by 3 bases, with 10 bases left in between. The CDR3 is 13 amino acids. Germline CDR1 MNHNS, CDR2 SASEGT. The CDR3 here is CASTQDSYNEQFF. The CDR3, as DNA: TGTGCCAGCACTCAAGATAGCTACAATGAGCAGTTCTTC.

The CDR3 DNA reads TGCGCCAGCAGCCAACCAGGGGCGAACACCGGGGAGCTGTTTTTT. Its protein is CASSQPGANTGELFF. V and J are TRBV4-1 and TRBJ2-2, with a tentative D call TRBD1 (6 bases). The germline V gene has CDR1 MGHRA and CDR2 YSYEKL. The CDR3 spans 15 residues. Trimming shortened V by 2 bases and J by 0 bases, and 7 bases separated the two germline ends.

The V gene is TRBV28, the J gene TRBJ1-5, with D maybe TRBD1 (6 bases). V lost 6 bases, J lost 3 bases, and 15 bases lay in between. This CDR3 comprises 15 residues. Germline lookup yields CDR1 MDHEN and CDR2 SYDVKM. The CDR3: CASSRTDSLNQPQHF. The CDR3 DNA is TGTGCCAGCAGCCGTACGGACAGCCTCAATCAGCCCCAGCATTTT.

The genes are TRBV6-1 and TRBJ1-1; no clear D. With 4 bases removed from V and 5 bases from J, the gap between germline ends came to 8 bases. Germline-derived CDR1 and CDR2 are MNHNS and SASEGT. There are 12 residues in the CDR3. In nucleotides, the CDR3 is TGTGCCAGCAGTGGTCCGGGAACTGAAGCTTTCTTT. Protein: CASSGPGTEAFF.

This clone was seen just once. The chain has TRBV6-1 and TRBJ2-6; tentative D call: TRBD1 (5 bases). The V and J ends lost 4 bases and 0 bases respectively, with 10 bases between them. The CDR3 totals 16 residues. The germline CDR1 and CDR2 sequences are MNHNS and SASEGT. The CDR3 nucleotides read TGTGCCAGCAGTGCAGGGCAAAGCTCTGGGGCCAACGTCCTGACTTTC. Its translation is CASSAGQSSGANVLTF.